The rows below give T cell receptor beta chains drawn from one sample of a study of blood T cells in healthy people across ages. TCRdb processed the 5' RACE reads anew with MiXCR; each CDR3 protein has one entry. The table shows roughly 1,500,000 distinct CDR3 sequences, with about 35% occurring only once. The sample consisted of blood. These receptor sequences come from a woman aged 25 to 39 in good health. Each CDR3 is given with its conserved first and last residue. The order of the fields is clone size, CDR3 length, V gene, J gene, D gene, CDR3 DNA, CDR3 protein. A D gene is named only where the DNA matches it firmly. Expanded clones are given a class, and other clones once, few, many or no size at all.

many	12	TRBV12-5	TRBJ2-1	-	TGTGCTAGTGGGGCCACTTACAATGAGCAGTTCTTC	CASGATYNEQFF
many	17	TRBV6-1	TRBJ2-3	TRBD2	TGTGCCAGCAGTGCCGGGACTAGCGGGAGAGGCACAGATACGCAGTATTTT	CASSAGTSGRGTDTQYF
few	15	TRBV7-2	TRBJ1-1	-	TGTGCCAGCAGCTTAGTTGGGGGGGCTAGGCCTGAAGCTTTCTTT	CASSLVGGARPEAFF
-	14	TRBV7-2	TRBJ2-3	-	TGTGCCAGCAGCTTAGCGTTTAGCTCCGATACGCAGTATTTT	CASSLAFSSDTQYF
few	15	TRBV10-3	TRBJ2-6	TRBD1	TGTGCCATCAACCGGACAGGGGCTGAGGCCAACGTCCTGACTTTC	CAINRTGAEANVLTF
few	15	TRBV3-1	TRBJ2-7	-	TGTGCCAGCAGTGTGGGGCGGCCGGTTCGCTACGAGCAGTACTTC	CASSVGRPVRYEQYF
few	16	TRBV5-1	TRBJ2-5	TRBD1	TGCGCCAGCAGCCCCCGACAGGGGAGGACGCAAGAGACCCAGTACTTC	CASSPRQGRTQETQYF
once	15	TRBV13	TRBJ1-2	-	TGTGCCGGCAGCCATAAATGGACAGAAGACCCCGGCTACACCTTC	CAGSHKWTEDPGYTF
-	14	TRBV6-6	TRBJ2-7	TRBD1	TGTGCCAGCAGACCCGGGACAGGGGTTTTCGAGCAGTACTTC	CASRPGTGVFEQYF
-	15	TRBV5-1	TRBJ2-7	TRBD2	TGCGCCAGCAGCTGGGGAGCGGGAGGGTCCTACGAGCAGTACTTC	CASSWGAGGSYEQYF
few	17	TRBV20-1	TRBJ2-1	TRBD1	TGCAGTGCAAGGGACAGGGGGGGACTTAGCTCCTACAATGAGCAGTTCTTC	CSARDRGGLSSYNEQFF
-	16	TRBV14	TRBJ1-2	-	TGTGCCAGCAGCCAAGATTCTGCCTTAGGGAACTATGGCTACACCTTC	CASSQDSALGNYGYTF
-	13	TRBV6-2/TRBV6-3	TRBJ2-4	TRBD2	TGTGCCAGCCTATATCGAGCGGGAGGACTCCAGTACTTC	CASLYRAGGLQYF
-	14	TRBV2	TRBJ2-7	-	TGTGCCAGCAGTGATTCAGTCTTTAACTACGAGCAGTACTTC	CASSDSVFNYEQYF
-	14	TRBV24-1	TRBJ2-3	-	TGTGCCACCAGTGACGCATCGGGGGCCTCTACGCAGTATTTT	CATSDASGASTQYF
few	15	TRBV5-6	TRBJ2-3	TRBD2	TGTGCCAGCAGCGTTGCGGGACTACCCCGGGATACGCAGTATTTT	CASSVAGLPRDTQYF
-	17	TRBV15	TRBJ2-1	TRBD1	TGTGCCACCAGCAGAGATCGGGACAGGCCCCCTTACAATGAGCAGTTCTTC	CATSRDRDRPPYNEQFF